The 14 T cell receptor beta chains given below trace back to one sample, sequenced in a study of breast tumors, draining lymph nodes, adjacent tissues. A single record per CDR3 protein comes from TCRdb applying MiXCR to the multiplex PCR reads. Here the sample spans about 130,000 distinct CDR3 sequences, 21% being singletons. Breast cancer patients provided tissue from their axillary draining lymph nodes. The sample comprised axillary lymph node tissue. The receptors come from a female donor with breast cancer. Some clones in this sample may be carry-over from other donors' samples.

This clonotype was seen at least ten times. The chain recombines TRBV15 with TRBJ2-7, with TRBD2 identical over 10 bases. The CDR3 loop spans 15 amino acids. V lost 5 bases, J lost 2 bases, and 6 bases stayed unmatched. Per germline, CDR1 LNHNV and CDR2 YYDKDF (reference sequence). The CDR3 protein is CATSSWTSGTYEQYF. The CDR3 DNA reads as TGTGCCACCAGCTCCTGGACTAGCGGAACCTACGAGCAGTACTTC.

The chain couples TRBV20-1 to TRBJ2-3; the D gene could be TRBD1 or TRBD2 (5 bases each). Germline V gene sequence: CDR1 DFQATT, CDR2 SNEGSKA (reference sequence). There are 12 residues in the CDR3. CDR3 sequence: CSAPGTPDTQYF. The CDR3 nucleotides read TGCAGCGCCCCCGGGACCCCAGATACGCAGTATTTT.

This clonotype was seen only a few times. A much larger clone is a single base away; this may be a read error. This sequence joins TRBV20-1 and TRBJ2-1, with unresolved D. Trimming pared 3 bases from V and 4 bases from J, leaving 16 bases between. The CDR3 length is 15 residues. Germline V gives CDR1 DFQATT, CDR2 SNEGSKA (reference sequence). Here the CDR3 reads CSASQSAPAYNEQFF. In DNA, the CDR3 is TGCAGTGCTAGTCAATCCGCTCCGGCTTACAATGAGCAGTTCTTC.

This clonotype was counted at least ten times. The chain recombines TRBV2 with TRBJ2-7; D perhaps matches TRBD1 (5 bases). The CDR3 runs 12 residues. V was trimmed by 4 bases and J by 4 bases, leaving 8 bases between them. CDR1 and CDR2 from the germline V gene are SNHLY and FYNNEI. The CDR3 loop reads CASSVTVYEQYF. CDR3 in DNA: TGTGCCAGCAGTGTGACAGTTTACGAGCAGTACTTC.

The rearrangement uses TRBV28 and TRBJ2-3, with D uncertain. The V gene's germline CDR1 is MDHEN and CDR2 SYDVKM. The V gene lost 4 bases and the J gene lost 4 bases, with 18 bases spanning the gap. The CDR3 spans 16 residues. The CDR3 region has the DNA TGTGCCAGCAGTTACACGGCCTTCGATCGTGCAGATACGCAGTATTTT. It codes for CASSYTAFDRADTQYF.

In the case of this clonotype: This sequence may be a read error, since a much larger clone differs from it by one base. The rearrangement joins TRBV5-1 to TRBJ1-5; TRBD1 matches 10 bases. Germline V gene data show CDR1 as SGHRS and CDR2 as YFSETQ. This CDR3 spans 15 amino acids. With V trimmed by 0 bases and J by 6 bases, 3 bases remained unmatched. CDR3 bases: TGCGCCAGCAGCTTGGAGACAGGGGGCCTTCAGCCCCAGCATTTT. Protein sequence: CASSLETGGLQPQHF.

In its sample, this clonotype was seen many times. The chain joins TRBV6-5 to TRBJ2-7; D call uncertain. The V and J ends lost 2 bases and 6 bases respectively, with 11 bases between them. The CDR3 extends over 13 amino acids. Germline V gene sequence: CDR1 MNHEY, CDR2 SVGAGI. CDR3 residues: CASSYAPLSEQYF. The DNA of the CDR3 is TGTGCCAGCAGTTACGCGCCTTTAAGCGAGCAGTACTTC.

CDR3 loop: CASSLYVTLAKNIQYF. The CDR3 DNA reads TGTGCCAGCAGTTTATACGTAACCCTAGCCAAAAACATTCAGTACTTC. V usage is TRBV28 and J usage is TRBJ2-4; D remains unclear. The V gene lost 1 base and the J gene lost 0 bases, with 10 bases spanning the gap. Germline-derived CDR1 and CDR2 are MDHEN and SYDVKM. CDR3 length: 16 residues.

V gene TRBV6-5 combines with J gene TRBJ2-1; TRBD2 agrees at 8 bases. CDR1 is MNHEY and CDR2 is SVGAGI in the germline V gene. J was trimmed by 15 bases and V by 8 bases; bases with no gene match: 18. The CDR3 loop spans 14 amino acids. The CDR3 loop reads CASLGSGRANKRFF. The CDR3 region has the DNA TGTGCCAGCCTCGGGAGCGGGAGAGCCAATAAGCGGTTCTTC.

This clonotype was seen at least ten times. V is TRBV6-6 and J is TRBJ2-5; 10 bases line up with TRBD2. CDR1 MNHNY and CDR2 SVGAGI come from the germline V gene (reference sequence). V lost 6 bases, J lost 4 bases, and 8 bases stayed unmatched. The CDR3 is 15 residues long. CDR3 sequence (DNA): TGTGCCAGCAGCCGATTACTAGCGGGATCAGAGACCCAGTACTTC. It encodes CASSRLLAGSETQYF.

This clonotype was counted many times. V usage is TRBV5-1 and J usage is TRBJ2-6; the D is unclear. Germline CDR1 is SGHRS and CDR2 is YFSETQ. The CDR3 extends over 16 amino acids. The CDR3 DNA reads TGCACAATACGGGCCCACCAATCCTCTGGGGCCAACGTCCTGACTTTC. Residues: CTIRAHQSSGANVLTF.

This clonotype has a handful of counts. The V call is TRBV28, the J call TRBJ2-5; possibly TRBD2 for D (6 bases). CDR3 length: 15 residues. The V end was cut by 1 base, the J end by 3 bases, with 12 bases between. CDR1 and CDR2 (germline): MDHEN, SYDVKM. CDR3 nucleotides: TGTGCCAGCAGTTTATATGGGGAGGCCGAAGAGACCCAGTACTTC. Protein product: CASSLYGEAEETQYF.

This clonotype showed up many times. The chain combines TRBV20-1 with TRBJ2-5; 9 bases fit TRBD1. The CDR3 runs to 14 residues. V trimming: 8 bases; J trimming: 2 bases; junction bases outside the gene matches: 9. CDR1 and CDR2 from the germline V gene are DFQATT and SNEGSKA (reference sequence). CDR3 sequence: CSKTGTGWQETQYF. DNA of the CDR3: TGCAGTAAAACAGGGACAGGGTGGCAAGAGACCCAGTACTTC.

This clonotype was recorded at least ten times. The chain combines TRBV18 with TRBJ2-3; D is perhaps TRBD1 (5 bases). This CDR3 spans 15 amino acids. CDR1 KGHSH and CDR2 LQKENI come from the germline V gene. Trimming pared 3 bases from V and 0 bases from J, leaving 10 bases between. The CDR3 DNA reads as TGTGCCAGCTCACCGTCGACAGCTAGCACAGATACGCAGTATTTT. Its protein is CASSPSTASTDTQYF.